A single sample gave rise to the 9 T cell receptor beta chains below, sequenced in a study of blood T cell repertoires in COVID-19 (dated by TCRdb to 2019 to 2021). The library relied on the immunoSEQ multiplex PCR assay. The immuneACCESS repertoire file appears here via TCRdb, limited to in-frame rearrangements. These files lack a portion of the clones; in checked studies, under half of the deficit traces to unresolved V genes, and the cause of the others is not known. In this sample the table shows approximately 200,000 clones, around 85% of which occur a single time. The ten largest clones add up to 18% of the sample. The sample taken for sequencing was peripheral blood. The receptors were sampled from a person aged 65 to 85 with COVID-19, enrolled during active disease.

The CDR3, as DNA: TGTGCCAGCAAAAGGCGGGGGGATGGCTACACCTTC. It specifies CASKRRGDGYTF. The chain employs TRBV12-3 or TRBV12-4 and TRBJ1-2; tentatively, D is TRBD1 (5 bases). V shed 7 bases and J shed 6 bases, with 12 bases lying between them. CDR3 length: 12 residues.

The gene calls are TRBV6-5 and TRBJ1-5, with D unresolved. This CDR3 has 15 amino acids. CDR1 is MNHEY and CDR2 is SVGAGI in the germline V gene. V lost 5 bases, J lost 0 bases, and 11 bases lay in between. CDR3 DNA sequence: TGTGCCAGCAGTAAAAGAACGAGTAGCAATCAGCCCCAGCATTTT. This encodes CASSKRTSSNQPQHF.

J is TRBJ2-3 and V is TRBV12-3 or TRBV12-4; the D is unclear. Trimming shortened V by 3 bases and J by 5 bases, and 3 bases separated the two germline ends. CDR3 length: 11 amino acids. CDR3 in amino acids: CASSFRDTQYF. The CDR3 bases are TGTGCCAGCAGTTTTCGAGATACGCAGTATTTT.

The rearrangement links TRBV12-3 or TRBV12-4 to TRBJ2-2; 10 nucleotides line up with TRBD2. The CDR3 is made up of 13 amino acids. The V segment lost 8 bases and the J segment 8 bases; nucleotides outside the gene matches: 5. The CDR3 region is CASGRTSGGELFF. DNA for the CDR3: TGTGCCAGCGGCAGGACTAGCGGAGGGGAGCTGTTTTTT.

This chain connects TRBV6-2 or TRBV6-3 to TRBJ1-5, with D possibly matching TRBD1 (6 bases). V lost 6 bases and J 1 base, leaving 16 bases between the germline ends. The germline gives CDR1 MNHEY, CDR2 SVGEGT. The length of the CDR3 is 16 residues. CDR3 region: CASSRPRQGSNQPQHF. DNA for the CDR3: TGTGCCAGCAGCCGACCACGGCAGGGGAGCAATCAGCCCCAGCATTTT.

The CDR3: CASSYSGQIANTGELFF. CDR3 DNA: TGTGCCAGCAGTTACTCGGGACAGATCGCGAACACCGGGGAGCTGTTTTTT. The chain combines TRBV6-2 or TRBV6-3 with TRBJ2-2; TRBD1 matches 7 bases. V was clipped by 0 bases and J by 0 bases; unmatched bases: 4. CDR3 size: 17 residues. Germline V lookup: CDR1 MNHEY, CDR2 SVGEGT.

This rearrangement joins TRBV27 to TRBJ2-3; 11 positions match TRBD2. Trimming took 3 bases from V and 4 from J; bases not matched to a gene: 3. This CDR3 is built from 15 residues. The germline V gene encodes CDR1 MNHEY and CDR2 SMNVEV (reference sequence). The CDR3 sequence: CASSFSGGGADTQYF. Here the CDR3 DNA reads TGTGCCAGCAGTTTTAGCGGGGGGGGCGCAGATACGCAGTATTTT.

The rearrangement uses TRBV6-1 and TRBJ1-3, with TRBD1 matching 8 bases. The CDR3 spans 19 residues. The germline gives CDR1 MNHNS, CDR2 SASEGT. Trimming took 3 bases from V and 4 from J; bases not matched to a gene: 17. Written as DNA, the CDR3 is TGTGCCAGCAGTGATCAGGGGGCTACAAGGGTTCTGGAAGGAAACACCATATATTTT. This codes for CASSDQGATRVLEGNTIYF.

The V and J genes are TRBV5-8 and TRBJ1-1; 10 nucleotides agree with TRBD1. CDR1 and CDR2 (germline): SGHTS, YDEGEE. The trim removed 6 bases at V and 3 bases at J, leaving 8 bases unmatched. The CDR3 loop spans 15 amino acids. This chain's CDR3 is CASTPDRGRDTEAFF. CDR3 in DNA: TGTGCCAGCACTCCCGACAGGGGGCGGGACACTGAAGCTTTCTTT.